This TCR beta chain was recovered during a study of T cells expressing NK-cell markers. With the 5' RACE reads reprocessed, TCRdb shows one record per CDR3 protein and no DNA. The table lists 300,000 to 450,000 distinct CDR3 sequences. There are 14 residues in the CDR3. The sequenced material came from blood T cells: a sorted CD56 or NKG2C T cell subset, CD4+ or CD8+ T cells, or bulk PBMC T cells (not recorded which). The rearrangement uses TRBV12-3 or TRBV12-4 and TRBJ2-5; TCRdb gives TRBD1 as the D gene, but with no DNA this cannot be confirmed. The TCR was taken from a man aged 18-70 years in good health. CDR3 amino acids: CASSQTGSPETQYF.